One and the same sample provided the 17 T cell receptor beta chains below, sequenced in a study of T cells in Graves' hyperthyroidism and ophthalmopathy. RNA transcripts gave rise to amplified TCR beta CDR3 regions. Carried out on the TCR CDR3, a first-round RT-PCR used the HTBI primer set. Via MiXCR, TCRdb re-called the multiplex PCR reads, giving one row per CDR3 protein. This sample has some 500,000 distinct CDR3 sequences; 14% occur once, and the top ten carry around a sixth. What was sequenced was blood. The receptors were sampled from a young woman with Graves' hyperthyroidism.

The chain joins TRBV20-1 to TRBJ2-2; 7 bases line up with TRBD2. Germline V gene data show CDR1 as DFQATT and CDR2 as SNEGSKA (reference sequence). Trimming at V came to 0 bases and at J to 7 bases, leaving 11 bases not matched to a gene. This CDR3 spans 16 amino acids. The CDR3 spells CSARDMRQGGYGELFF. The DNA for the CDR3 is TGCAGTGCTAGAGATATGCGGCAGGGAGGGTACGGGGAGCTGTTTTTT.

This clonotype was counted at least ten times. The rearrangement uses TRBV18 and TRBJ1-1; weak D call: TRBD1 (5 bases). Germline-derived CDR1 and CDR2 are KGHSH and LQKENI. V was clipped by 3 bases and J by 4 bases, with 12 bases between them. The CDR3 runs to 14 residues. The CDR3 here is CASSPRVLSTEAFF. The CDR3 bases are TGTGCCAGCTCACCCAGGGTGCTGAGCACTGAAGCTTTCTTT.

This clonotype was found many times. The chain joins TRBV20-1 to TRBJ2-5; TRBD1 agrees at 9 bases. This CDR3 is built from 13 residues. Trimming removed 3 bases from V and 4 bases from J; junction bases left unmatched: 3. CDR1 and CDR2 from the germline V gene are DFQATT and SNEGSKA (reference sequence). The chain's CDR3 is CSASRTGAETQYF. The DNA of the CDR3 is TGCAGTGCTAGCAGGACAGGGGCAGAGACCCAGTACTTC.

This clonotype has a count of ten or more. V usage is TRBV3-1 and J usage is TRBJ2-7; 10 nucleotides line up with TRBD2. Trimming cost V 0 bases and J 2 bases; bases outside gene matches: 4. From germline, CDR1 is LGHDT and CDR2 YNNKEL (reference sequence). The CDR3 is 16 residues long. In DNA, the CDR3 is TGTGCCAGCAGCCAAGAAGAGCTAGCGGGGGCCTACGAGCAGTACGTC. This translates into CASSQEELAGAYEQYV.

This clonotype was seen many times. The rearrangement joins TRBV12-3 or TRBV12-4 to TRBJ2-7, with unresolved D. The CDR3 has 12 residues. Trimming took 4 bases from V and 3 from J, leaving 7 bases between them. The CDR3 spells CASSSAHYEQYF. CDR3 in DNA: TGTGCCAGCAGTTCGGCCCACTACGAGCAGTACTTC.

The rearrangement joins TRBV20-1 to TRBJ1-4, with 10 nucleotides matching TRBD1. The germline V gene encodes CDR1 DFQATT and CDR2 SNEGSKA (reference sequence). The CDR3 is made up of 13 amino acids. The J segment lost 7 bases and the V segment lost 7 bases, leaving 6 bases of the junction unmatched. Written as DNA, the CDR3 is TGCAGTGGCATGGGACAGGGGACTGAAAAACTGTTTTTT. Translation gives CSGMGQGTEKLFF.

This clonotype was counted ten times or more. This chain joins TRBV12-3 or TRBV12-4 and TRBJ2-3; the match to TRBD2 covers 11 bases. The trim removed 6 bases at V and 2 bases at J, leaving 10 bases unmatched. CDR3 length equals 17 residues. CDR3 sequence: CASSRALAGGLTDTQYF. The CDR3, as DNA: TGTGCCAGCAGCCGCGCTCTAGCGGGAGGACTCACAGATACGCAGTATTTT.

Notes on this clonotype: The junction does not match germline at one end; this may be a read error. This chain connects TRBV5-1 to TRBJ2-1; TRBD1 matches at 7 bases. The CDR3 loop spans 14 amino acids. Germline-derived CDR1 and CDR2 are SGHRS and YFSETQ. Here the CDR3 reads CASSDGTAYSEQFF. DNA for the CDR3: TGCGCCAGCAGCGACGGGACAGCCTACAGTGAGCAGTTCTTC.

V usage is TRBV19 and J usage is TRBJ1-2; no firm D call. CDR1 LNHDA and CDR2 SQIVND come from the germline V gene (reference sequence). Trimming stripped 0 bases from V and 2 bases from J, with 7 bases between. The CDR3 is 14 amino acids. CDR3 DNA: TGTGCCAGTAGTATAGAGGCCCCGAACTATGGCTACACCTTC. It codes for CASSIEAPNYGYTF. Variable domain in full (rest from reference TRBV19 and TRBJ1-2): DGGITQSPKYLFRKEGQNVTLSCEQNLNHDAMYWYRQDPGQGLRLIYYSQIVNDFQKGDIAEGYSVSREKKESFPLTVTSAQKNPTAFYLCASSIEAPNYGYTFGSGTRLTVV.

Only a few counts were recorded for this clonotype. The chain has TRBV9 and TRBJ1-2, with D tentatively TRBD1 (6 bases). The CDR3 contains 15 residues. V lost 0 bases, J lost 4 bases, and 13 bases lay in between. Per the germline V gene, CDR1 is SGDLS and CDR2 is YYNGEE. The CDR3 protein is CASSVAQGPVYGYTF. In nucleotides, the CDR3 is TGTGCCAGCAGCGTAGCACAGGGCCCTGTCTATGGCTACACCTTC. The full variable domain, with the rest looked up from reference TRBV9 and TRBJ1-2, is DSGVTQTPKHLITATGQRVTLRCSPRSGDLSVYWYQQSLDQGLQFLIQYYNGEERAKGNILERFSAQQFPDLHSELNLSSLELGDSALYFCASSVAQGPVYGYTFGSGTRLTVV.

The rearrangement uses TRBV20-1 and TRBJ1-5, with D perhaps TRBD1 (5 bases). Germline V lookup: CDR1 DFQATT, CDR2 SNEGSKA (reference sequence). V lost 3 bases, J lost 4 bases, and 7 bases lay in between. This CDR3 has 12 residues. CDR3: CSARTANQPQHF. In DNA form, the CDR3 reads TGCAGTGCTAGGACAGCTAATCAGCCCCAGCATTTT.

This chain links TRBV5-6 with TRBJ2-2; D tentatively reads TRBD1 or TRBD2 (5 bases each). The germline CDR1 and CDR2 sequences are SGHDT and YYEEEE. With 3 bases removed from V and 5 bases from J, the gap between germline ends came to 14 bases. The CDR3 runs 15 residues. The CDR3 DNA reads TGTGCCAGCAGCTACGGTGAGGGGTTGACCGGGGAGCTGTTTTTT. Translation: CASSYGEGLTGELFF.

This clonotype came up a few times. J is TRBJ2-4 and V is TRBV5-1; 13 bases agree with TRBD2. V shed 4 bases and J 0 bases; nucleotides not matched to a gene: 10. The CDR3 loop spans 19 amino acids. Germline assignment: CDR1 SGHRS and CDR2 YFSETQ. The CDR3, as DNA: TGCGCCAGCAGCGAGGGGACTAGCGGGACGCGGAAAGCCAAAAACATTCAGTACTTC. Its protein product is CASSEGTSGTRKAKNIQYF.

The table lists this clonotype with many counts. The chain recombines TRBV29-1 with TRBJ2-1, with TRBD1 matching 9 bases. The CDR3 has 14 residues. Unmatched junction bases numbered 9, after V lost 3 bases and J lost 9 bases. Germline loops: CDR1 SQVTM, CDR2 ANQGSEA. CDR3 loop: CSVESGQGTGEQFF. The CDR3, as DNA: TGCAGCGTTGAGTCGGGACAGGGTACCGGTGAGCAGTTCTTC.

This clonotype was seen at least ten times. The chain uses TRBV2 and TRBJ2-3, with TRBD1 identical over 9 bases. Germline trimming cut 5 bases from V and 6 bases from J; bases unmatched to any gene: 6. This CDR3 is 14 amino acids long. Germline V gives CDR1 SNHLY, CDR2 FYNNEI. The CDR3 bases are TGTGCCAGCAGTAGGGGGACAGGGCTTGATACGCAGTATTTT. Translated: CASSRGTGLDTQYF.

This clonotype was detected ten times or more. V is TRBV29-1 and J is TRBJ2-3; maybe TRBD1 (6 bases). The CDR3 sequence is 14 residues long. From germline, CDR1 is SQVTM and CDR2 ANQGSEA. Deletions cut 7 bases from V and 4 bases from J, with 18 bases between. The CDR3 DNA reads as TGCAGCGGAGAAAGGGGGTCGAGATCAGATACGCAGTATTTT. This codes for CSGERGSRSDTQYF.

This clonotype was counted ten times or more. V and J are TRBV11-2 and TRBJ1-1; no firm D call. This CDR3 is 13 amino acids long. Per germline, CDR1 SGHAT and CDR2 FQNNGV. Trimming removed 4 bases at V and 8 bases at J, with 14 bases between. DNA of the CDR3: TGTGCCAGCAGCTCCACCTTCCTCGGGGAAGCTTTCTTT. Translated, it gives CASSSTFLGEAFF.